This TCR beta chain was recovered during a study of human T cells and chemical hapten exposure. Germline lookup yields CDR1 LGHNA and CDR2 YNFKEQ. V was clipped by 0 bases and J by 10 bases; unmatched bases: 7. The length of the CDR3 is 16 residues. The sample's time point: pre-sensitization, week 0. Treatment of the sample: therapeutic diphenylcyclopropenone sensitization with weekly scalp DPC. The study drew its donors from alopecia patients who were 18 to 70 years old and suitable for DPC. Researchers extracted total RNA from unfractionated whole blood. TCRdb re-called the RACE reads with MiXCR, one entry per CDR3 protein. The sample lists about 300,000 distinct CDR3 sequences, 5% to 6.5% occurring once.

The chain couples TRBV4-2 to TRBJ1-6, with 9 bases identical to TRBD1. This TCR derives from a woman aged 18-29 years with alopecia areata. Some clones in this sample may be carry-over from other donors' samples. The sample consisted of whole blood, taken in connection with sensitization to the hapten diphenylcyclopropenone (DPC). The CDR3 is CASSQESGTGSSPLHF. In DNA form, the CDR3 reads TGTGCCAGCAGCCAAGAGTCCGGGACAGGGAGCTCACCCCTCCACTTT.